These 18 T cell receptor beta chains were all obtained from the same sample, sequenced in a study of Ad26.COV2.S vaccination and SARS-CoV-2 variants. This sample's treatment: roughly 18 received Ad26.COV2.S at low or high dose, single or two shots; about five received placebo; per-sample allocation not given. All samples were drawn on day 63, counting from the first vaccine or placebo injection. Assay used: immunoSEQ multiplex PCR; TCRdb lists only in-frame clones, some missing. The sample includes some 320,000 clones, approximately 80% seen only once; the top ten take 2% to 2.5%. The starting material was peripheral blood, obtained in a trial of Ad26.COV2.S vaccine versus placebo. These receptors were collected from a person between 18 and 59 years old who received the Ad26.COV2.S COVID-19 vaccine or a placebo.

This clone was seen a few times. The chain carries TRBV2 and TRBJ1-2; TRBD1 aligns across 10 bases. V lost 1 base to trimming and J lost 2 bases; unmatched junction nucleotides: 1. CDR1 SNHLY and CDR2 FYNNEI come from the germline V gene. The CDR3 totals 15 residues. In DNA, the CDR3 is TGTGCCAGCAGTGAAGGGGGACAGGGGAACTATGGCTACACCTTC. Amino acids: CASSEGGQGNYGYTF.

The chain has TRBV5-1 and TRBJ2-1; 9 bases map to TRBD2. With V trimmed by 0 bases and J by 10 bases, 11 bases remained unmatched. This CDR3 has 16 residues. The germline CDR1 and CDR2 sequences are SGHRS and YFSETQ. In DNA, the CDR3 is TGCGCCAGCAGCTTGGTAGGCGGGGGGGCCCCCTCCGAGCAGTTCTTC. This translates into CASSLVGGGAPSEQFF.

The rearrangement joins TRBV28 to TRBJ2-7, with D perhaps TRBD2 (6 bases). CDR3 length: 15 residues. CDR1 and CDR2 from the germline V gene are MDHEN and SYDVKM. V shed 6 bases and J shed 4 bases, with 19 bases lying between them. CDR3 DNA: TGTGCCAGCAGGCAGCCGGGAGCTACTAGGTACGAGCAGTACTTC. Translating it yields CASRQPGATRYEQYF.

The chain combines TRBV5-6 with TRBJ2-3, with D perhaps TRBD2 (6 bases). This CDR3 is built from 16 residues. CDR1 is SGHDT and CDR2 is YYEEEE in the germline V gene. The V gene lost 4 bases and the J gene lost 1 base, with 16 bases spanning the gap. The CDR3 is CASSTVAAKGTDTQYF. The CDR3 bases are TGTGCCAGCAGCACGGTAGCGGCCAAGGGCACAGATACGCAGTATTTT.

Notes on this clone: Other DNA sequences in this specimen translate into the identical CDR3. J is TRBJ2-7 and V is TRBV12-3 or TRBV12-4; D is possibly TRBD1 or TRBD2 (7 bases each). V was clipped by 5 bases and J by 3 bases, with 11 bases between them. This CDR3 comprises 13 residues. CDR3 residues: CASSPRGGYEQYF. In nucleotides, the CDR3 is TGTGCCAGCAGTCCCAGGGGGGGCTACGAGCAGTACTTC.

The chain uses TRBV19 and TRBJ1-2, with a possible D match to TRBD1 (5 bases). This CDR3 is built from 15 residues. Trimming cost V 1 base and J 2 bases, with 11 bases left between them. The germline V gene encodes CDR1 LNHDA and CDR2 SQIVND (reference sequence). The CDR3, as DNA: TGTGCCAGTAGTATAGTAGCGACAGAGAACTATGGCTACACCTTC. Encoded protein: CASSIVATENYGYTF.

The CDR3 spells CASSFVGTGPVDYEQYF. The CDR3 nucleotides read TGTGCCAGCAGCTTTGTCGGGACGGGACCAGTGGACTACGAGCAGTACTTC. The chain is built from TRBV5-6 and TRBJ2-7, with D perhaps matching TRBD1 or TRBD2 (5 bases each). Germline lookup yields CDR1 SGHDT and CDR2 YYEEEE. The CDR3 has 17 amino acids. V was cut by 2 bases and J by 3 bases, with 21 bases left in between.

The chain employs TRBV29-1 and TRBJ1-4, with D perhaps TRBD1 (5 bases). Between the trimmed V and J ends, which lost 7 bases and 3 bases, there was a span of 9 bases. Germline values: CDR1 SQVTM, CDR2 ANQGSEA. CDR3 size: 12 residues. The chain's CDR3 is CSAGYSNEKLFF. Here the CDR3 DNA reads TGCAGCGCAGGGTATTCTAATGAAAAACTGTTTTTT.

In DNA, the CDR3 is TGTGCCAGCAGCTTGGTCGGGCAGCTTGACTACGAGCAGTACTTC. Its protein is CASSLVGQLDYEQYF. V and J are TRBV5-6 and TRBJ2-7; no clear D gene. CDR1 and CDR2 from the germline V gene are SGHDT and YYEEEE. The CDR3 consists of 15 residues. Trimming pared 0 bases from V and 3 bases from J, leaving 13 bases between. Together with reference TRBV5-6 and TRBJ2-7, the CDR3 gives the full variable domain: DAGVTQSPTHLIKTRGQQVTLRCSPKSGHDTVSWYQQALGQGPQFIFQYYEEEERQRGNFPDRFSGHQFPNYSSELNVNALLLGDSALYLCASSLVGQLDYEQYFGPGTRLTVT.

This clone was observed a few times. This sequence joins TRBV5-4 and TRBJ2-7; 7 bases are a match to TRBD1. Germline trimming cut 4 bases from V and 5 bases from J; bases unmatched to any gene: 6. The CDR3 extends over 13 amino acids. The V gene's germline CDR1 is SGHNT and CDR2 YYREEE (reference sequence). CDR3: CASSLTGFNEQYF. Here the CDR3 DNA reads TGTGCCAGCAGCCTGACAGGGTTCAACGAGCAGTACTTC. Together with reference TRBV5-4 and TRBJ2-7, the CDR3 gives the full variable domain: ETGVTQSPTHLIKTRGQQVTLRCSSQSGHNTVSWYQQALGQGPQFIFQYYREEENGRGNFPPRFSGLQFPNYSSELNVNALELDDSALYLCASSLTGFNEQYFGPGTRLTVT.

The V and J genes are TRBV3-1 (or the pseudogene TRBV3-2) and TRBJ1-2; TRBD1 matches at 8 bases. CDR1 is LGHDT and CDR2 is YNNKEL in the germline V gene (reference sequence). The CDR3 is made up of 14 amino acids. The J segment lost 3 bases and the V segment lost 4 bases, leaving 4 bases of the junction unmatched. CDR3 nucleotide sequence: TGTGCCAGCAGCCGAGGACAGGGCGACTATGGCTACACCTTC. It encodes CASSRGQGDYGYTF.

CDR3: CASSPRASWDEQFF. The CDR3 coding sequence is TGTGCCAGCAGCCCCCGGGCTAGCTGGGATGAGCAGTTCTTC. The V call is TRBV3-1 (or the pseudogene TRBV3-2), the J call TRBJ2-1, with TRBD2 as a possible D gene (5 bases). Trimming pared 4 bases from V and 8 bases from J, leaving 15 bases between. Per germline, CDR1 LGHDT and CDR2 YNNKEL (reference sequence). This CDR3 is built from 14 residues.

The genes are TRBV5-1 and TRBJ2-1; no firm D call. CDR3 length: 14 residues. CDR1 and CDR2 from the germline V gene are SGHRS and YFSETQ. Trimming left V 2 bases short and J 5 bases short, with 11 bases between. CDR3 protein: CASSFGDKNNEQFF. The CDR3 DNA is TGCGCCAGCAGCTTTGGAGACAAGAACAATGAGCAGTTCTTC.

The chain couples TRBV6-6 to TRBJ1-5; a possible D gene is TRBD1 (5 bases). CDR3 size: 14 residues. Germline lookup yields CDR1 MNHNY and CDR2 SVGAGI (reference sequence). Trimming cost V 3 bases and J 7 bases, with 13 bases left between them. The CDR3 here is CASSYGAGGQPQHF. CDR3 coding DNA: TGTGCCAGCAGTTATGGGGCGGGAGGGCAGCCCCAGCATTTT.

The chain carries TRBV2 and TRBJ1-2, with D perhaps TRBD1 (6 bases). V lost 3 bases to trimming and J lost 7 bases, with 12 bases between them. CDR3 size: 13 residues. Germline-derived CDR1 and CDR2 are SNHLY and FYNNEI. The chain's CDR3 is CASSDVGARGYTF. CDR3 in DNA: TGTGCCAGCAGTGACGTGGGGGCGCGTGGCTACACCTTC.

This sequence joins TRBV6-5 and TRBJ2-5, with D possibly matching TRBD2 (6 bases). V shed 8 bases and J shed 5 bases, with 12 bases lying between them. Germline CDR1 MNHEY, CDR2 SVGAGI. This CDR3 is built from 12 residues. The CDR3 here is CASSLARETQYF. DNA of the CDR3: TGTGCCAGCTCCCTAGCGCGGGAGACCCAGTACTTC.

The rearrangement uses TRBV9 and TRBJ1-4, with unresolved D. Trimming took 0 bases from V and 8 from J, leaving 14 bases between them. Germline V gene data show CDR1 as SGDLS and CDR2 as YYNGEE. This CDR3 has 15 amino acids. CDR3 sequence: CASSVGPRPAEKLFF. CDR3 coding DNA: TGTGCCAGCAGCGTAGGGCCCCGGCCGGCGGAAAAACTGTTTTTT. The full variable domain, in which reference TRBV9 and TRBJ1-4 provide the parts outside the CDR3, is DSGVTQTPKHLITATGQRVTLRCSPRSGDLSVYWYQQSLDQGLQFLIQYYNGEERAKGNILERFSAQQFPDLHSELNLSSLELGDSALYFCASSVGPRPAEKLFFGSGTQLSVL.

V gene TRBV3-1 (or the pseudogene TRBV3-2) combines with J gene TRBJ2-4; D is ambiguous. This CDR3 contains 14 residues. The ends were cut back, 6 bases at V and 1 base at J, with 10 bases in the middle. Germline loops: CDR1 LGHDT, CDR2 YNNKEL (reference sequence). CDR3 protein: CASSATQAKNIQYF. The CDR3 nucleotides read TGTGCCAGCAGTGCCACGCAGGCCAAAAACATTCAGTACTTC.